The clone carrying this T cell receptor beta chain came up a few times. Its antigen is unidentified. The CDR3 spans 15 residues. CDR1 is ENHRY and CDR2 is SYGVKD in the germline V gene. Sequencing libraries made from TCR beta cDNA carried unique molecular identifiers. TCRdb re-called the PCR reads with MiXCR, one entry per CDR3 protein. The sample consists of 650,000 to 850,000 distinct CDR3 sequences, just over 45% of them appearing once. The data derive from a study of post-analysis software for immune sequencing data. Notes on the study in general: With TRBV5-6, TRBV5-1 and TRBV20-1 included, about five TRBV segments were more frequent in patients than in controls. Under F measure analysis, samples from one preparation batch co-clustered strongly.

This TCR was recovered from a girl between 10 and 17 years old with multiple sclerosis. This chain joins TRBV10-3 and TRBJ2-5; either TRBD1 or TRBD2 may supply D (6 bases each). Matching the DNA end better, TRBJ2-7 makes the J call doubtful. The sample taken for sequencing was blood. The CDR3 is CAISEGLGGAYEQYF. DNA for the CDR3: TGTGCCATCAGTGAAGGTCTCGGGGGCGCCTACGAGCAGTACTTC.